This TCR beta chain is drawn from a study of blood T cell repertoires in COVID-19. Across the whole study: The cDNA or gDNA used as material had been derived from T cells, B-cell-depleted T cells, or PBMCs.

Under the authors' procedure: Amplifying reference gene primers gave estimates of nucleated cell counts. Profiled with immunoSEQ multiplex PCR; TCRdb holds only in-frame clones, not every one. The V and J calls and the clone size are those of that table, but D and trimming were determined from the DNA. The sample lists about 120,000 clones, around 89% occurring once. V was shortened by 3 bases and J by 2 bases, with 14 bases between the two germline ends. The CDR3 is 14 amino acids. The germline V gene has CDR1 DFQATT and CDR2 SNEGSKA (reference sequence). The clonotype originates from a woman aged 50 to 60 with acute or convalescent COVID-19. The chain has TRBV20-1 and TRBJ2-7; D is unclear. What was sequenced was peripheral blood. The CDR3 coding sequence is TGCAGTGCTAGTGTCGCTAAACCCCCCTACGAGCAGTACTTC. This translates into CSASVAKPPYEQYF.